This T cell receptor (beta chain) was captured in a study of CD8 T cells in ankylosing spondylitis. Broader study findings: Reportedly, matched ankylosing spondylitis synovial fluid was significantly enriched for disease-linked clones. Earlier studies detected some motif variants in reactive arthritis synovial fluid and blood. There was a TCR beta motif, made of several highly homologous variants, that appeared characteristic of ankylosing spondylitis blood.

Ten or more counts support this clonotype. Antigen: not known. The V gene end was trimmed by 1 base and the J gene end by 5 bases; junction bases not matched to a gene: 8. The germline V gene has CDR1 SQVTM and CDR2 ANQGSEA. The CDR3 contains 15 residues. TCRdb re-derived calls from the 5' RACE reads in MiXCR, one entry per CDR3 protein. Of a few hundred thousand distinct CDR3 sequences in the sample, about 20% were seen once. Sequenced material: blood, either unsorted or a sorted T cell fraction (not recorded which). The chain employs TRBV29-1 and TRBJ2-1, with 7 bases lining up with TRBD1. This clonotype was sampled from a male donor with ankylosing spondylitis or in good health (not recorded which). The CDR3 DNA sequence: TGCAGCGTTGAAGTACCGGGACAGATAAACAATGAGCAGTTCTTC. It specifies CSVEVPGQINNEQFF.